The clone carrying this TCR beta chain occurred a few times. What it binds is unknown. This sample stems from a study of response to subunit inactivated influenza vaccine. The study's findings and limits: Few new T cells, the authors suggested, are recruited by each seasonal influenza vaccination.

TCRdb re-called the RT-PCR reads with MiXCR, one entry per CDR3 protein. The profile shows about 190,000 distinct CDR3 sequences, around 14% of them singletons. The CDR3 has 13 amino acids. Germline lookup yields CDR1 LGHNA and CDR2 YSLEER. Trimming took off 3 bases at V and 0 bases at J, with 5 bases between the two ends. The chain combines TRBV4-3 with TRBJ2-5; D unresolved. The sequence came from a man aged 50 to 60 who received an inactivated influenza vaccine. The specimen was CD8+ T cells sorted from PBMCs, collected 5 days after vaccination. The chain's CDR3 is CASSQAYQETQYF. For the CDR3, the DNA is TGCGCCAGCAGCCAGGCGTACCAAGAGACCCAGTACTTC.